These 5 T cell receptor beta chains originate from one sample sequenced in a study of immune evolution from preneoplasia to lung adenocarcinoma. The data were produced by immunoSEQ multiplex PCR, yet TCRdb's version contains in-frame clones alone and is incomplete. The sample contains a few thousand clones, roughly 88% of which appear only once. Sequencing input: FFPE invasive lung adenocarcinoma tissue. Receptors originate from a person aged 50-59 years with lung adenocarcinoma.

V and J are TRBV6-5 and TRBJ2-5; 8 bases fit TRBD2. V was pared by 6 bases and J by 4 bases, with 7 bases of the junction left unmatched. This CDR3 contains 14 residues. Per germline, CDR1 MNHEY and CDR2 SVGAGI. CDR3 bases: TGTGCCAGCAGCTGGGGACTAGATCCAGAGACCCAGTACTTC. Protein: CASSWGLDPETQYF.

The genes are TRBV6-4 and TRBJ1-5; D is uncertain. The CDR3 covers 13 residues. V lost 4 bases, J lost 4 bases, and 8 bases lay in between. CDR1 and CDR2 (germline): MRHNA, SNTAGT. DNA for the CDR3: TGTGCCAGCAGTGTGGACGGGAATCAGCCCCAGCATTTT. Its translation is CASSVDGNQPQHF.

The chain employs TRBV5-6 and TRBJ2-7, with 14 bases matching TRBD2. J was trimmed by 6 bases and V by 5 bases; bases with no gene match: 16. Germline V lookup: CDR1 SGHDT, CDR2 YYEEEE. CDR3 length: 18 amino acids. In nucleotides, the CDR3 is TGTGCCAGCAGTTCCGGGACTAGCGGGAGAGGGCGTCTCCGCGAGCAGTACTTC. Translated, it gives CASSSGTSGRGRLREQYF.

This chain uses TRBV27 with TRBJ1-4; D is ambiguous. Trimming took off 6 bases at V and 11 bases at J, with 19 bases between the two ends. Looked up from germline, CDR1 is MNHEY and CDR2 is SMNVEV (reference sequence). This CDR3 has 14 amino acids. DNA for the CDR3: TGTGCCAGCAGCTCTCGGAGGGAAGGGAATAAACTGTTTTTT. Amino acid sequence: CASSSRREGNKLFF.

The V and J genes are TRBV7-2 and TRBJ1-5, with 9 bases that match TRBD1. This CDR3 comprises 16 residues. The germline CDR1 and CDR2 sequences are SGHTA and FQGNSA. V shed 5 bases, J shed 4 bases, and the junction held 9 bases outside the gene matches. DNA of the CDR3: TGTGCCAGCAGCCCAACCGGGACAGGGAAAAATCAGCCCCAGCATTTT. Translated, it gives CASSPTGTGKNQPQHF.